This T cell receptor beta chain was sequenced in a study of Graves' ophthalmopathy and Graves' hyperthyroidism. The overall study: At initial diagnosis, peripheral blood was obtained, and this preceded any treatment.

Germline lookup yields CDR1 LGHNA and CDR2 YSLEER. The V end lost 2 bases, the J end lost 7 bases, and 14 bases lay between the germline ends. The CDR3 sequence is 14 residues long. RNA transcripts were the source from which TCR beta CDR3 regions were amplified. HTBI primers served in a first-round RT-PCR, which a second-round multiplex PCR followed. One entry per CDR3 protein results from TCRdb running MiXCR on the multiplex PCR reads. This sample has around 600,000 distinct CDR3 sequences, with about two fifths found just once. This clonotype was obtained from an adult man with Graves' ophthalmopathy. Sample: peripheral blood. The V gene is TRBV4-3, the J gene TRBJ1-2; D perhaps matches TRBD1 (5 bases). The DNA for the CDR3 is TGCGCCAGCAGCCAAATCCGCAGGGTGGGTGGCTACACCTTC. Translation gives CASSQIRRVGGYTF.